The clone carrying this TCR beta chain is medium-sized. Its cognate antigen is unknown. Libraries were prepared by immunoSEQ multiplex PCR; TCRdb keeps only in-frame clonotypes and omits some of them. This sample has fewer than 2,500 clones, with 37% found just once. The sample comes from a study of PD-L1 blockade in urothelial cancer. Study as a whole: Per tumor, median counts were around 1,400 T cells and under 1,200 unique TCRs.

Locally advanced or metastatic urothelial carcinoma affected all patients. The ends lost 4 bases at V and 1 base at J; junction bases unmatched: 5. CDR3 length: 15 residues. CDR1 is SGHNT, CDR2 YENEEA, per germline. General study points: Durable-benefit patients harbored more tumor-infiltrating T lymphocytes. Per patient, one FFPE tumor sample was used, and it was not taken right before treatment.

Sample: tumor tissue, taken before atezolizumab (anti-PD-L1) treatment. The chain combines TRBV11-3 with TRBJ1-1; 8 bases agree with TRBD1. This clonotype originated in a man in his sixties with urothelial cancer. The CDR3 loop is CASSSPGTGNTEAFF. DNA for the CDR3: TGTGCCAGCAGCTCCCCCGGGACAGGGAACACTGAAGCTTTCTTT.